This section outlines one T cell receptor (beta chain) sequence together with its context. As processed by the authors: Counts of nucleated cells, estimated from reference gene primer amplification, were obtained. Assay: immunoSEQ multiplex PCR; the TCRdb copy retains only in-frame clones and omits some. V and J calls and clone size are copied from that table; D and trimming were computed from the DNA. The profile shows around 300,000 clones, roughly 89% of them singletons. This sample was taken from a study of blood T cell repertoires in COVID-19. On the study more broadly: There were acute and convalescent COVID-19 samples, and they came from the United States, Italy and Spain. T cells, B-cell-depleted T cells, or PBMCs supplied cDNA or gDNA.

J gave up 6 bases and V 4 bases, and 5 bases lay outside the gene matches. The CDR3 loop spans 15 amino acids. Germline CDR1 and CDR2: LNHDA and SQIVND (reference sequence). The specimen was peripheral blood. The V and J genes are TRBV19 and TRBJ2-1, with TRBD2 matching 11 bases. This TCR came from a woman aged 25 to 39 with active or convalescent COVID-19. CDR3 in DNA: TGTGCCAGTAGTACTCTAGCGGGGGGTTTCAATGAGCAGTTCTTC. It yields the protein CASSTLAGGFNEQFF.